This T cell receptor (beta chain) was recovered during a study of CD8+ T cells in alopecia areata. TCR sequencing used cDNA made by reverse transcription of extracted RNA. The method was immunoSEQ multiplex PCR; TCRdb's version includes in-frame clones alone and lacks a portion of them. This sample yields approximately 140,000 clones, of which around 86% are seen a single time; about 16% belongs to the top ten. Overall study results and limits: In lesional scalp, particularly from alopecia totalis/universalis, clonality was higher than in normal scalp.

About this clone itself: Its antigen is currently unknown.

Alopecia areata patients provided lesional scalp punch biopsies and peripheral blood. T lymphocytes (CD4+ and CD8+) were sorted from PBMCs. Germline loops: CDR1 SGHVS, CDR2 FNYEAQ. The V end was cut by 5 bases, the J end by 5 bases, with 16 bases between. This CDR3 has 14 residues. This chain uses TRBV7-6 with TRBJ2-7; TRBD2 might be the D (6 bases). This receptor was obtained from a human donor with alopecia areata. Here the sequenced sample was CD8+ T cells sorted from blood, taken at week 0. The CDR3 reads CASSPDTGVNEQYF. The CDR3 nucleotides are TGTGCCAGCAGCCCTGACACGGGGGTAAACGAGCAGTACTTC.